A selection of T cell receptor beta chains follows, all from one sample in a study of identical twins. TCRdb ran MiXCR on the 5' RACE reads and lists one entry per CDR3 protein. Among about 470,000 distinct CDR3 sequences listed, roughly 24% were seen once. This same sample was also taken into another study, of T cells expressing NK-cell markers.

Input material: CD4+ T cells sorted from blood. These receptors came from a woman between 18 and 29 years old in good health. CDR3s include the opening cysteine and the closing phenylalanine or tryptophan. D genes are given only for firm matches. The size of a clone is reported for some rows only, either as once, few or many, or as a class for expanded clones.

cdr3_aa: CASSLAGGSETQYF; cdr3_nt: TGTGCCAGCAGTTTGGCGGGGGGTTCGGAGACCCAGTACTTC; j_call: TRBJ2-5; v_call: TRBV12-3/TRBV12-4; d_call: TRBD2; clone_size: -
cdr3_aa: CSSRLETDEQFF; cdr3_nt: TGCAGCTCCCGTCTAGAAACCGATGAGCAGTTCTTC; j_call: TRBJ2-1; v_call: TRBV29-1; d_call: -; clone_size: few
cdr3_aa: CASSYDRGTGTQYF; cdr3_nt: TGTGCCAGCAGTTACGATCGAGGGACGGGGACCCAGTACTTC; j_call: TRBJ2-5; v_call: TRBV6-2/TRBV6-3; d_call: -; clone_size: few
cdr3_aa: CSLGKAGSYNEQFF; cdr3_nt: TGCAGCCTTGGGAAGGCAGGGTCCTACAATGAGCAGTTCTTC; j_call: TRBJ2-1; v_call: TRBV29-1; d_call: -; clone_size: few
cdr3_aa: CASSLTSQATGELFF; cdr3_nt: TGTGCCAGCAGCTTGACTAGCCAAGCCACCGGGGAGCTGTTTTTT; j_call: TRBJ2-2; v_call: TRBV5-5; d_call: -; clone_size: few
cdr3_aa: CASSGQSAYNEQFF; cdr3_nt: TGTGCCAGCAGCGGACAAAGCGCCTACAATGAGCAGTTCTTC; j_call: TRBJ2-1; v_call: TRBV7-2; d_call: -; clone_size: once
cdr3_aa: CASQQGAGEQYF; cdr3_nt: TGTGCCAGCCAACAGGGGGCCGGCGAGCAGTACTTC; j_call: TRBJ2-7; v_call: TRBV25-1; d_call: TRBD1; clone_size: -
cdr3_aa: CASSLGGQGEETQYF; cdr3_nt: TGTGCCAGCAGCTTGGGAGGTCAGGGGGAAGAGACCCAGTACTTC; j_call: TRBJ2-5; v_call: TRBV5-4; d_call: TRBD1; clone_size: -
cdr3_aa: CASSLPDRDSHEQYF; cdr3_nt: TGTGCCAGCAGCTTACCGGACAGGGATAGCCACGAGCAGTACTTC; j_call: TRBJ2-7; v_call: TRBV5-6; d_call: TRBD1; clone_size: few
cdr3_aa: CASSPRGAEDSHNGQFF; cdr3_nt: TGTGCCAGCAGCCCTCGTGGGGCCGAGGACTCCCACAATGGGCAGTTCTTC; j_call: TRBJ2-1; v_call: TRBV12-3/TRBV12-4; d_call: -; clone_size: -
cdr3_aa: CASSFAGQGQTGELFF; cdr3_nt: TGTGCCAGCAGTTTCGCGGGACAGGGTCAGACCGGGGAGCTGTTTTTT; j_call: TRBJ2-2; v_call: TRBV12-3/TRBV12-4; d_call: TRBD1; clone_size: many
cdr3_aa: CASGPGTSGRNEQFF; cdr3_nt: TGTGCCAGCGGCCCCGGGACTAGCGGGAGGAATGAGCAGTTCTTC; j_call: TRBJ2-1; v_call: TRBV7-9; d_call: TRBD2; clone_size: few
cdr3_aa: CASSSALALSGSRNEQFF; cdr3_nt: TGTGCCAGCAGTTCCGCCTTAGCCCTGAGCGGGAGTCGGAATGAGCAGTTCTTC; j_call: TRBJ2-1; v_call: TRBV6-2/TRBV6-3; d_call: TRBD2; clone_size: few
cdr3_aa: CASTFRAGNTIYF; cdr3_nt: TGTGCCAGCACTTTCAGAGCTGGAAACACCATATATTTT; j_call: TRBJ1-3; v_call: TRBV6-5; d_call: -; clone_size: -
cdr3_aa: CASSPPGTGHIQYF; cdr3_nt: TGTGCCAGCAGTCCCCCGGGTACAGGCCACATTCAGTACTTC; j_call: TRBJ2-4; v_call: TRBV28; d_call: -; clone_size: few
cdr3_aa: CASSLYLTNSYEQYF; cdr3_nt: TGTGCCAGCAGCTTGTATCTGACGAACTCCTACGAGCAGTACTTC; j_call: TRBJ2-7; v_call: TRBV7-2; d_call: -; clone_size: few
cdr3_aa: CASSYGGLVVREQFF; cdr3_nt: TGTGCCAGCAGTTACGGTGGACTAGTGGTACGTGAGCAGTTCTTC; j_call: TRBJ2-1; v_call: TRBV6-5; d_call: TRBD2; clone_size: -
cdr3_aa: CSARGVYDRNNEQFF; cdr3_nt: TGCAGTGCTAGAGGCGTTTACGACCGGAACAATGAGCAGTTCTTC; j_call: TRBJ2-1; v_call: TRBV20-1; d_call: -; clone_size: few
cdr3_aa: CASSRGGTYNEQFF; cdr3_nt: TGTGCCAGCAGCCGCGGGGGGACCTACAATGAGCAGTTCTTC; j_call: TRBJ2-1; v_call: TRBV4-2; d_call: TRBD2; clone_size: few
cdr3_aa: CASSLEAGGLNEQFF; cdr3_nt: TGTGCCAGCAGCTTAGAGGCGGGAGGCCTCAATGAGCAGTTCTTC; j_call: TRBJ2-1; v_call: TRBV7-2; d_call: TRBD2; clone_size: few
cdr3_aa: CASSFLDRGGEQYF; cdr3_nt: TGTGCCAGCAGTTTTTTGGACAGGGGCGGCGAGCAGTACTTC; j_call: TRBJ2-7; v_call: TRBV12-3/TRBV12-4; d_call: TRBD1; clone_size: many
cdr3_aa: CASSVNAGGPIGELFF; cdr3_nt: TGTGCCAGCAGCGTAAACGCGGGGGGGCCAATCGGGGAGCTGTTTTTT; j_call: TRBJ2-2; v_call: TRBV9; d_call: TRBD2; clone_size: -
cdr3_aa: CSAPWLEWRFF; cdr3_nt: TGCAGTGCTCCCTGGCTAGAATGGAGATTCTTC; j_call: TRBJ2-1; v_call: TRBV20-1; d_call: -; clone_size: -
cdr3_aa: CASSPRAGAYEQYF; cdr3_nt: TGTGCCAGCAGCCCCAGGGCAGGGGCCTACGAGCAGTACTTC; j_call: TRBJ2-7; v_call: TRBV7-6; d_call: -; clone_size: -
cdr3_aa: CASSASQGRTQYF; cdr3_nt: TGTGCCAGCAGTGCGTCACAGGGACGGACGCAGTATTTT; j_call: TRBJ2-3; v_call: TRBV6-2/TRBV6-3; d_call: -; clone_size: many
cdr3_aa: CASTTIDEQYF; cdr3_nt: TGTGCCAGCACCACGATAGACGAGCAGTACTTC; j_call: TRBJ2-7; v_call: TRBV2; d_call: -; clone_size: -
cdr3_aa: CASSGRVKETQYF; cdr3_nt: TGTGCCAGCAGCGGACGGGTAAAAGAGACCCAGTACTTC; j_call: TRBJ2-5; v_call: TRBV7-2; d_call: -; clone_size: many
cdr3_aa: CASSRPSTSGLPREQYF; cdr3_nt: TGTGCCAGCAGTCGACCCTCGACTAGCGGGCTTCCCCGCGAGCAGTACTTC; j_call: TRBJ2-7; v_call: TRBV12-3/TRBV12-4; d_call: TRBD2; clone_size: -
cdr3_aa: CASSPYLVSGDTQYF; cdr3_nt: TGTGCCAGCAGTCCCTACTTAGTTTCGGGAGATACGCAGTATTTT; j_call: TRBJ2-3; v_call: TRBV12-3/TRBV12-4; d_call: -; clone_size: -
cdr3_aa: CASSQDWGQQETQYF; cdr3_nt: TGCGCCAGCAGCCAGGATTGGGGTCAGCAAGAGACCCAGTACTTC; j_call: TRBJ2-5; v_call: TRBV4-3; d_call: -; clone_size: -
cdr3_aa: CASSRSGVQPQHF; cdr3_nt: TGTGCCAGCAGCCGTTCAGGGGTTCAGCCCCAGCATTTT; j_call: TRBJ1-5; v_call: TRBV6-1; d_call: -; clone_size: -
cdr3_aa: CATTSASGSYNEQFF; cdr3_nt: TGTGCCACCACTAGCGCCTCGGGCTCCTACAATGAGCAGTTCTTC; j_call: TRBJ2-1; v_call: TRBV10-3; d_call: TRBD2; clone_size: -
cdr3_aa: CASSRAATNEKLFF; cdr3_nt: TGTGCCAGCTCACGGGCAGCAACTAATGAAAAACTGTTTTTT; j_call: TRBJ1-4; v_call: TRBV18; d_call: -; clone_size: few